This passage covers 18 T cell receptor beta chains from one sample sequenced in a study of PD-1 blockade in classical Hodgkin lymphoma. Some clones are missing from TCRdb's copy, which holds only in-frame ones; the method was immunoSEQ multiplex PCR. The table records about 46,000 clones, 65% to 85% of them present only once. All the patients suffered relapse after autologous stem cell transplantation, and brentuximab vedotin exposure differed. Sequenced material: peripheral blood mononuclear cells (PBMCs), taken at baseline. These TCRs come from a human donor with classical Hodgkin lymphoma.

The CDR3 DNA reads TGTGCCAGCAGCTTAGAAGCCGGGACAGGGTTCTATGGCTACACCTTC. Its protein is CASSLEAGTGFYGYTF. The chain recombines TRBV7-6 with TRBJ1-2; 9 bases fit TRBD1. Germline values: CDR1 SGHVS, CDR2 FNYEAQ. The trim removed 1 base at V and 4 bases at J, leaving 7 bases unmatched. The CDR3 extends over 16 amino acids.

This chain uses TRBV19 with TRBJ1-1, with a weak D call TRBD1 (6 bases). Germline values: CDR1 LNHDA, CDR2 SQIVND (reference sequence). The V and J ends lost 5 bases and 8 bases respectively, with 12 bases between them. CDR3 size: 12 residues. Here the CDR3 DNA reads TGTGCCAGTAGTGTAACAGGGAAGGAAGCTTTCTTT. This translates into CASSVTGKEAFF.

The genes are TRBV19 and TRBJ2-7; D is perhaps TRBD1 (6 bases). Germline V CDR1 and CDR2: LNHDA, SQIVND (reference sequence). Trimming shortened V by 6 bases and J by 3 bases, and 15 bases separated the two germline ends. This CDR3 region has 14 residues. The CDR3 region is CASSRRDTYYEQYF. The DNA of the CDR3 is TGTGCCAGTAGCCGACGGGACACCTACTACGAGCAGTACTTC. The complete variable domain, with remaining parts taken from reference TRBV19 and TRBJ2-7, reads DGGITQSPKYLFRKEGQNVTLSCEQNLNHDAMYWYRQDPGQGLRLIYYSQIVNDFQKGDIAEGYSVSREKKESFPLTVTSAQKNPTAFYLCASSRRDTYYEQYFGPGTRLTVT.

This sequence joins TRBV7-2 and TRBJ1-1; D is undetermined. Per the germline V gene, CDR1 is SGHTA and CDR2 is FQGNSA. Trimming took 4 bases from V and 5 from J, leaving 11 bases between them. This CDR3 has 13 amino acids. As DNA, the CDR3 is TGTGCCAGCAGCTCTCAGGAAGGAACTGAAGCTTTCTTT. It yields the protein CASSSQEGTEAFF.

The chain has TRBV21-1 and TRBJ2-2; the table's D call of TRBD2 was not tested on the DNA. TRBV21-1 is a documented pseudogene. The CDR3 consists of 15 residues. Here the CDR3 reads CASSPGTSGTGELFF. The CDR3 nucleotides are TGTGCCAGCTCCCCCGGGACTAGCGGCACCGGGGAGCTGTTTTTT.

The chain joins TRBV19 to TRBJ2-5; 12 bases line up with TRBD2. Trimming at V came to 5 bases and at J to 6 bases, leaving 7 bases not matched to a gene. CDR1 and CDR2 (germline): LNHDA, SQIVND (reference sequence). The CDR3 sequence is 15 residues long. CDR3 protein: CASSVGLAGMKTQYF. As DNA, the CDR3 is TGTGCCAGTAGTGTCGGACTAGCGGGAATGAAGACCCAGTACTTC.

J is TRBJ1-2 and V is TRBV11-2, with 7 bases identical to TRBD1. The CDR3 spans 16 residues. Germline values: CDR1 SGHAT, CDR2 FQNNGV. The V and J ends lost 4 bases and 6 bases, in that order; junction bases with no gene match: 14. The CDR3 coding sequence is TGTGCCAGCAGCTCACAAAACCAGACAGGGTTCCATGGCTACACCTTC. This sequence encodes CASSSQNQTGFHGYTF.

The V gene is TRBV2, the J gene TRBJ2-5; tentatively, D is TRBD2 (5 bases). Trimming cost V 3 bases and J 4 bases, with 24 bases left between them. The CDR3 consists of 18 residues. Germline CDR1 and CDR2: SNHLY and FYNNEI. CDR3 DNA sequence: TGTGCCAGCAGTGAGAGGACGGGCCGTACGGCTGGAGGAGAGACCCAGTACTTC. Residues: CASSERTGRTAGGETQYF.

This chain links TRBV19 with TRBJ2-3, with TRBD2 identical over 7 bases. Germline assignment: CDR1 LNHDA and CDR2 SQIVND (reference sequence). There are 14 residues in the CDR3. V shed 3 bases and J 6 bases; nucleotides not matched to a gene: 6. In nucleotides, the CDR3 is TGTGCCAGTAGTATTGGTCTAGCGGCGGATACGCAGTATTTT. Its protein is CASSIGLAADTQYF.

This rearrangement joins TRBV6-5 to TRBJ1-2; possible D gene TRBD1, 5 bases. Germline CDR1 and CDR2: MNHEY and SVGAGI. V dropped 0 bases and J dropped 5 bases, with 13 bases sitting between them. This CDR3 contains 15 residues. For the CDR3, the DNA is TGTGCCAGCAGTTACTCGGGGGACCGATGGTATGGCTACACCTTC. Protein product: CASSYSGDRWYGYTF.

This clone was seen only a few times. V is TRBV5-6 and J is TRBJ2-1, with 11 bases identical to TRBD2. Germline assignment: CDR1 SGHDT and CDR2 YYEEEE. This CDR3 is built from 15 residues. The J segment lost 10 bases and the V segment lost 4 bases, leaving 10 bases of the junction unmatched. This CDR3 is CASSLTSGRPWEQFF. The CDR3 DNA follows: TGTGCCAGCAGCCTTACTAGCGGGAGACCTTGGGAGCAGTTCTTC.

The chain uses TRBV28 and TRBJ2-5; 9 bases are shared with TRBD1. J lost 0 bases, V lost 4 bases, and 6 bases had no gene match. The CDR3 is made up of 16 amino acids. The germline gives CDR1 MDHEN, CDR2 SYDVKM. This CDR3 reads CASSYPGQGYQETQYF. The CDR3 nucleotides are TGTGCCAGCAGTTACCCGGGACAGGGCTACCAAGAGACCCAGTACTTC.

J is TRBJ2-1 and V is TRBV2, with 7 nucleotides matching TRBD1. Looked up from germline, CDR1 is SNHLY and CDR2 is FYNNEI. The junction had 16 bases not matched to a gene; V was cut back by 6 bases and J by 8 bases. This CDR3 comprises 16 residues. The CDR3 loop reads CASRLSGGLGEDEQFF. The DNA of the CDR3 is TGTGCCAGCAGGCTGTCAGGGGGTCTAGGTGAAGATGAGCAGTTCTTC.

Here the CDR3 DNA reads TGCGCCAGCAGCTTGACAGGGATTAATGAAAAACTGTTTTTT. Translating it yields CASSLTGINEKLFF. This chain links TRBV5-1 with TRBJ1-4; TRBD1 might be the D (6 bases). With 1 base removed from V and 4 bases from J, the gap between germline ends came to 8 bases. Germline values: CDR1 SGHRS, CDR2 YFSETQ. The CDR3 loop spans 14 amino acids.

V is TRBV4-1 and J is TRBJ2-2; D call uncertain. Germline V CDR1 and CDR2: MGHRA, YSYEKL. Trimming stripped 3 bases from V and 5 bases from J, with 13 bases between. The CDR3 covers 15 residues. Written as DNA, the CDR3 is TGCGCCAGCAGCCAGGGCCGGATCTCTACCGGGGAGCTGTTTTTT. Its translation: CASSQGRISTGELFF.

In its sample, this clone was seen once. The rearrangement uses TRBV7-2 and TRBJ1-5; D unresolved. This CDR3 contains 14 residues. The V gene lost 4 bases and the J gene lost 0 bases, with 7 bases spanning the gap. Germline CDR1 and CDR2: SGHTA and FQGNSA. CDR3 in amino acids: CASSSRYSNQPQHF. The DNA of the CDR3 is TGTGCCAGCAGCTCCAGATATAGCAATCAGCCCCAGCATTTT.

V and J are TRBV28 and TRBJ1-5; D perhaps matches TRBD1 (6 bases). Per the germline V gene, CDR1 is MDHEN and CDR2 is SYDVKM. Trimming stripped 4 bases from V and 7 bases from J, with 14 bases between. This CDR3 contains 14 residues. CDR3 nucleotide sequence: TGTGCCAGCAGTTCCGAGGGGGGCAGGCAGCCCCAGCATTTT. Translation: CASSSEGGRQPQHF. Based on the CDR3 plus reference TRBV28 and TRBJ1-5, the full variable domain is DVKVTQSSRYLVKRTGEKVFLECVQDMDHENMFWYRQDPGLGLRLIYFSYDVKMKEKGDIPEGYSVSREKKERFSLILESASTNQTSMYLCASSSEGGRQPQHFGDGTRLSIL.

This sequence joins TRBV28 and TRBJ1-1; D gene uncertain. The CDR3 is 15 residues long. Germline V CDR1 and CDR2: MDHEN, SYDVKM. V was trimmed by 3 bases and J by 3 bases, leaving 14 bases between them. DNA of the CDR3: TGTGCCAGCAGTTTCAAGAGGTTTTGGGACACTGAAGCTTTCTTT. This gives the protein CASSFKRFWDTEAFF.